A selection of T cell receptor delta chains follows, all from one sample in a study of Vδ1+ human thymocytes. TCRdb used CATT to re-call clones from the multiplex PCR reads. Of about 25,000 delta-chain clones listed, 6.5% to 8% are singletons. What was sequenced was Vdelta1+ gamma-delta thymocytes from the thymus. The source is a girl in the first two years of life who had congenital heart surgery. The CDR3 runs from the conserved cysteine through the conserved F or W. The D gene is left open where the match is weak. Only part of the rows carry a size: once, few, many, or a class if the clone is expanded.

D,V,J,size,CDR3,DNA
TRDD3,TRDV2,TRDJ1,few,CACDTETGIRVLIF,TGTGCCTGTGACACCGAAACGGGGATACGGGTACTCATCTTT
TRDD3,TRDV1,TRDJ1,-,CALGEPSSGLGDCTDKLIF,TGTGCTCTTGGGGAACCTTCCTCGGGACTGGGGGATTGCACCGATAAACTCATCTTT
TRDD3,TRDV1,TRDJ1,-,CALGEPRKLLGDTDKLIF,TGTGCTCTTGGGGAACCTCGAAAATTACTGGGGGACACCGATAAACTCATCTTT
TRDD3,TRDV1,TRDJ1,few,CALGELLPTGLGDWKYTDKLIF,TGTGCTCTTGGGGAACTGTTGCCTACCGGGCTGGGGGATTGGAAGTACACCGATAAACTCATCTTT
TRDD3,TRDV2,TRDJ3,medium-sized,CACDTLGGTGGVSSWDTRQMFF,TGTGCCTGTGACACCTTAGGGGGGACTGGGGGAGTCAGCTCCTGGGACACCCGACAGATGTTTTTC
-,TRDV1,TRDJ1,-,CALGESQTARGELIF,TGTGCTCTTGGGGAATCGCAGACCGCACGGGGGGAACTCATCTTT
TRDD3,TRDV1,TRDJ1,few,CALGEGRGFTSLGDTPIERYTDKLIF,TGTGCTCTTGGGGAAGGGCGGGGTTTTACGTCGCTTGGGGATACGCCTATAGAGAGGTACACCGATAAACTCATCTTT
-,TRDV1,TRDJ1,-,CALGEVVPSWAAQLYWDDKLIF,TGTGCTCTTGGGGAAGTAGTCCCTTCCTGGGCAGCTCAACTCTACTGGGATGATAAACTCATCTTT
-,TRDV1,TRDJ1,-,CALGGDPETSDKLIF,TGTGCTCTTGGGGGGGACCCGGAAACTTCCGATAAACTCATCTTT
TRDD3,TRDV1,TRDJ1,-,CALGEQRKSVYRGIGTDKLIF,TGTGCTCTTGGGGAACAAAGGAAATCGGTTTACCGGGGGATTGGGACCGATAAACTCATCTTT
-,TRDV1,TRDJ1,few,CALAFFLRGGGPGADKLIF,TGTGCTCTGGCCTTCTTCCTACGTGGTGGGGGACCCGGTGCCGATAAACTCATCTTT
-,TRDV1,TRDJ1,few,CALGGLHTDKLIF,TGTGCTCTTGGGGGCCTTCACACCGATAAACTCATCTTT
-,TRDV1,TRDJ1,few,CALGDTISYVRGYDKLIF,TGTGCTCTTGGGGACACGATCTCCTATGTAAGGGGCTACGATAAACTCATCTTT
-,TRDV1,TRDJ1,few,CALSLAYFGGGLYTDKLIF,-
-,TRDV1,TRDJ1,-,CALGEGTLRGIPLYTDKLIF,TGTGCTCTTGGGGAAGGTACCCTGAGAGGGATCCCCTTGTACACCGATAAACTCATCTTT
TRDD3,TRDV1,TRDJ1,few,CALGNRPSYLLGDIALIF,TGTGCTCTTGGGAATCGGCCTTCCTACCTACTGGGGGATATTGCACTCATCTTT
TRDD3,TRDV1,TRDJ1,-,CALGELGSSAASGGPTDKLIF,TGTGCTCTTGGGGAACTAGGCTCCTCCGCGGCGTCTGGGGGACCCACCGATAAACTCATCTTT
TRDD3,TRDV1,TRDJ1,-,CALGEPPSYRWGMDTDKLIF,TGTGCTCTTGGGGAACCCCCGTCCTACCGCTGGGGGATGGACACCGATAAACTCATCTTT
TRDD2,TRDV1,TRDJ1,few,CALGEKGLPCTEGTSPTDKLIF,TGTGCTCTTGGGGAAAAAGGCCTTCCTTGTACTGAGGGGACCTCCCCCACCGATAAACTCATCTTT
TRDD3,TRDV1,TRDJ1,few,CALGEYPCPGILGVTTTDKLIF,TGTGCTCTTGGGGAATATCCGTGTCCTGGCATACTGGGGGTCACGACCACCGATAAACTCATCTTT
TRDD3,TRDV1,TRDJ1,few,CALGELNILIWGIREGYTDKLIF,TGTGCTCTTGGGGAACTCAACATCCTTATCTGGGGGATACGGGAGGGGTACACCGATAAACTCATCTTT
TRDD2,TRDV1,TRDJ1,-,CALGLHLPTKVYTDKLIF,TGTGCTCTTGGGCTACATCTTCCTACGAAGGTGTACACCGATAAACTCATCTTT
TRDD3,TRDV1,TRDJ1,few,CALGVPRTGESPDKLIF,TGTGCTCTTGGGGTACCCCGTACTGGGGAGTCTCCCGATAAACTCATCTTT
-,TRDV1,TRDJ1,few,CALGKRGAGPDKLIF,TGTGCTCTTGGGAAAAGGGGTGCTGGGCCCGATAAACTCATCTTT
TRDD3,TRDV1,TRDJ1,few,CALGDDPSELGYTDKLIF,TGTGCTCTTGGGGACGACCCGTCGGAACTGGGGTACACCGATAAACTCATCTTT
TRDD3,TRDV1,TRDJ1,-,CALGPPSYWGIKMYTDKLIF,TGTGCTCTTGGGCCCCCCTCCTACTGGGGGATCAAGATGTACACCGATAAACTCATCTTT
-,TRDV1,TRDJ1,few,CALGELPPSYNGAGGYPTDKLIF,TGTGCTCTTGGGGAGCTCCCACCTTCCTACAACGGGGCAGGGGGATACCCCACCGATAAACTCATCTTT
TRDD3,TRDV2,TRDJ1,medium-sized,CACDTGLGPRRWGTDKLIF,TGTGCCTGTGACACCGGACTGGGGCCTCGCCGGTGGGGCACCGATAAACTCATCTTT
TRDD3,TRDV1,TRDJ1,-,CALGPCSGGGSPPDKLIF,TGTGCTCTTGGTCCCTGTTCGGGTGGGGGATCTCCCCCCGATAAACTCATCTTT
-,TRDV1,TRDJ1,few,CALRAPLPTGGDRGDTDKLIF,TGTGCACTGCGAGCCCCCCTTCCTACGGGGGGGGATAGGGGAGACACCGATAAACTCATCTTT
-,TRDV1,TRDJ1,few,CALGELALYWVSTDKLIF,TGTGCTCTTGGGGAACTTGCACTCTACTGGGTATCCACCGATAAACTCATCTTT
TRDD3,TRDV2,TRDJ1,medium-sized,CACDTNFQALLGVPVPDKLIF,TGTGCCTGTGACACGAACTTCCAAGCCCTACTGGGGGTCCCCGTCCCCGATAAACTCATCTTT
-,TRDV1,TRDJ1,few,CALGNPHPTLVPLRDKLIF,TGTGCTCTTGGGAACCCCCATCCTACTCTCGTACCTCTCCGCGATAAACTCATCTTT
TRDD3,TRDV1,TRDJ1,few,CALGELGWYIPLGDTSGLSDTDKLIF,TGTGCTCTTGGGGAACTAGGATGGTACATCCCCCTGGGGGATACGTCCGGGTTATCGGACACCGATAAACTCATCTTT
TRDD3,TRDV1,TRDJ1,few,CALGEQLVTGGWSTDKLIF,TGTGCTCTTGGGGAACAGTTAGTTACTGGGGGATGGAGCACCGATAAACTCATCTTT
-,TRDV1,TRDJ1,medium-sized,CALGEPSSGRGDYTDKLIF,TGTGCTCTTGGGGAACCTTCCTCCGGGCGAGGGGACTACACCGATAAACTCATCTTT
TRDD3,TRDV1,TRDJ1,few,CALGEPQPYSLPWGIDRGYKLIF,TGTGCTCTTGGGGAACCACAACCCTACTCATTGCCATGGGGGATAGATCGGGGTTATAAACTCATCTTT
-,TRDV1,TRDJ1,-,CALGELERGSPSGVRTYTDKLIF,TGTGCTCTTGGGGAACTGGAAAGGGGTTCCCCCTCGGGGGTACGCACGTACACCGATAAACTCATCTTT
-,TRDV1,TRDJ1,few,CALGDNPYDADKLIF,TGTGCTCTTGGGGATAATCCGTATGATGCCGATAAACTCATCTTT
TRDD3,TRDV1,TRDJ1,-,CALGSFEGDTWRGKLIF,TGTGCTCTTGGGTCGTTCGAGGGGGATACATGGAGGGGTAAACTCATCTTT
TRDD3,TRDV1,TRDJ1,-,CALGEKTHWGIRPTDKLIF,TGTGCTCTTGGGGAAAAAACTCACTGGGGGATACGCCCCACCGATAAACTCATCTTT
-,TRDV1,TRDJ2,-,CALGELEPPTAQLFF,TGTGCTCTTGGGGAACTGGAGCCCCCGACAGCACAACTCTTCTTT
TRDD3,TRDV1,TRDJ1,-,CALAGSGGFIQYTDKLIF,TGTGCTCTTGCGGGGTCTGGGGGATTTATTCAGTACACCGATAAACTCATCTTT